This T cell receptor (beta chain) comes out of a study of shared clonotypes between healthy human individuals. There were only Caucasian adults among the donors, and all lived in Nashville, Tennessee. Regarding the study as a whole: Against clonotypes common to all four donors, non-shared ones had lower generation probabilities.

Sequencing used immunoSEQ multiplex PCR; TCRdb keeps in-frame clones, though not all of them. The table includes about 1 million clones, 65% to 80% detected once. For this clone: Its matching antigen is unknown.

The CDR3 totals 15 residues. Germline-derived CDR1 and CDR2 are MGHRA and YSYEKL. Trimming shortened V by 3 bases and J by 3 bases, and 14 bases separated the two germline ends. This sequence originates from a man younger than 35 in good health. Sequencing was performed on memory CD4+ T cells sorted from blood. Subset in this sample: CD45RA-negative fraction. V and J are TRBV4-1 and TRBJ1-1; no definite D call. CDR3 residues: CASSHINVRYTEAFF. CDR3 in DNA: TGCGCCAGCAGCCACATAAACGTTAGGTACACTGAAGCTTTCTTT.